The 30 T cell receptor beta chains below all came from one sample that was sequenced in a study of vaccination effects on CD4 cells after COVID-19. Expansion with viral peptide pools was applied to antigen-specific CD4+ T cells by the ViraFEST assay prior to sequencing. Isolation of CD4+ T cells took place after 10 days of culture. Each participant was administered two doses of either the BNT162b2 or the mRNA-1273 vaccine. Libraries were prepared by immunoSEQ multiplex PCR; TCRdb keeps only in-frame clonotypes and omits some of them. The sample records under 25,000 clones, around 81% being singletons. Their antigens remain unidentified. This material consisted of CD4+ T cells from PBMCs cultured with SARS-CoV-2 spike peptides, taken after COVID-19 vaccination. The receptors come from a human donor who received a COVID-19 vaccine. Some clones in this sample may be carry-over from other donors' samples.

This chain joins TRBV9 and TRBJ1-3; weak D call: TRBD1 (6 bases). This CDR3 contains 15 residues. Germline CDR1 SGDLS, CDR2 YYNGEE. With 3 bases removed from V and 0 bases from J, the gap between germline ends came to 10 bases. The CDR3: CASSERGNSGNTIYF. CDR3 nucleotides: TGTGCCAGCAGCGAGAGGGGGAACTCTGGAAACACCATATATTTT.

The chain is built from TRBV2 and TRBJ1-2, with 9 nucleotides matching TRBD1. After removal of 4 bases from V and 1 base from J, the junction contained 1 base not matched to a gene. CDR1 SNHLY and CDR2 FYNNEI come from the germline V gene. This CDR3 spans 14 amino acids. The CDR3 loop reads CASSGTGVNYGYTF. In DNA form, the CDR3 reads TGTGCCAGCAGTGGGACAGGGGTTAACTATGGCTACACCTTC.

This clone has a single count. The V gene is TRBV5-4, the J gene TRBJ2-3; TRBD2 aligns across 8 bases. Germline CDR1 is SGHNT and CDR2 is YYREEE (reference sequence). The CDR3 totals 16 residues. The trim removed 2 bases at V and 1 base at J, leaving 6 bases unmatched. The CDR3 protein is CASSLRTSHGTDTQYF. For the CDR3, the DNA is TGTGCCAGCAGCTTAAGGACTAGCCACGGCACAGATACGCAGTATTTT.

Sample share makes this clone medium-sized (0.01 to 0.1%). The genes are TRBV3-1 (or the pseudogene TRBV3-2) and TRBJ1-2; the D gene is possibly TRBD1 (6 bases). Germline V gene data show CDR1 as LGHDT and CDR2 as YNNKEL (reference sequence). There are 17 residues in the CDR3. Trimming pared 1 base from V and 2 bases from J, leaving 17 bases between. The CDR3 loop is CASSQGATGRGNYGYTF. The CDR3 DNA reads TGTGCCAGCAGCCAAGGAGCTACAGGGAGGGGGAACTATGGCTACACCTTC.

V usage is TRBV7-2 and J usage is TRBJ1-4; D is undetermined. Deletions cut 2 bases from V and 7 bases from J, with 14 bases between. The CDR3 is made up of 15 amino acids. From germline, CDR1 is SGHTA and CDR2 FQGNSA. The CDR3 loop is CASSLFGLRSEKLFF. As DNA, the CDR3 is TGTGCCAGCAGCTTATTCGGGCTCAGGAGTGAAAAACTGTTTTTT. The variable domain in full, with the rest retrieved from reference TRBV7-2 and TRBJ1-4, is GAGVSQSPSNKVTEKGKDVELRCDPISGHTALYWYRQSLGQGLEFLIYFQGNSAPDKSGLPSDRFSAERTGGSVSTLTIQRTQQEDSAVYLCASSLFGLRSEKLFFGSGTQLSVL.

The chain couples TRBV27 to TRBJ2-5; D is unclear. The germline gives CDR1 MNHEY, CDR2 SMNVEV (reference sequence). This CDR3 spans 14 amino acids. V gave up 4 bases and J gave up 5 bases, with 14 bases separating them. CDR3 nucleotides: TGTGCCAGCAGTTCCCCCCAACGGGCGGAGACCCAGTACTTC. Protein: CASSSPQRAETQYF.

The chain uses TRBV5-1 and TRBJ1-1; maybe TRBD1 (6 bases). V was trimmed by 3 bases and J by 4 bases, leaving 13 bases between them. The germline V gene encodes CDR1 SGHRS and CDR2 YFSETQ. The CDR3 runs to 14 residues. CDR3 loop: CASSSGQIGTEAFF. The DNA of the CDR3 is TGCGCCAGCAGCTCCGGACAGATAGGCACTGAAGCTTTCTTT.

In nucleotides, the CDR3 is TGTGCCAGTAGTATCAGGGCAGGGTGGACCGGGGAGCTGTTTTTT. It translates to CASSIRAGWTGELFF. V gene TRBV19 combines with J gene TRBJ2-2; D may be TRBD1 (5 bases). V was clipped by 3 bases and J by 5 bases, with 13 bases between them. This CDR3 has 15 residues. The V gene's germline CDR1 is LNHDA and CDR2 SQIVND (reference sequence).

In its sample, this clone was seen a few times. This chain links TRBV3-1 (or the pseudogene TRBV3-2) with TRBJ1-2; TRBD1 matches 8 bases. Germline V gives CDR1 LGHDT, CDR2 YNNKEL (reference sequence). The CDR3 runs to 14 residues. V was clipped by 4 bases and J by 2 bases; unmatched bases: 3. The CDR3 DNA reads as TGTGCCAGCAGCCCAGACAGGGGAAACTATGGCTACACCTTC. Protein sequence: CASSPDRGNYGYTF.

The chain uses TRBV28 and TRBJ1-2, with a possible D match to TRBD1 (6 bases). Trimming stripped 6 bases from V and 3 bases from J, with 8 bases between. CDR3 length: 12 amino acids. The V gene's germline CDR1 is MDHEN and CDR2 SYDVKM. The CDR3 sequence: CASRTGDYGYTF. In nucleotides, the CDR3 is TGTGCCAGCAGGACAGGAGACTATGGCTACACCTTC.

This clone was observed a few times. This chain connects TRBV29-1 to TRBJ1-1, with D unresolved. The CDR3 contains 12 residues. Germline V gene sequence: CDR1 SQVTM, CDR2 ANQGSEA. CDR3 bases: TGCAGTACCCACCGCGGGTTTACTGAAGCTTTCTTT. Translation gives CSTHRGFTEAFF. Full variable domain (remainder filled in from reference TRBV29-1 and TRBJ1-1): SAVISQKPSRDICQRGTSLTIQCQVDSQVTMMFWYRQQPGQSLTLIATANQGSEATYESGFVIDKFPISRPNLTFSTLTVSNMSPEDSSIYLCSTHRGFTEAFFGQGTRLTVV.

This clone came up a few times. This chain uses TRBV21-1 with TRBJ2-7; no check of the table's D call, TRBD1, against the DNA was made. TRBV21-1 has pseudogene status. CDR3 length: 16 residues. The CDR3 is CASSRRNTYWAGEQYV. The CDR3 DNA follows: TGTGCCAGCAGCCGCCGTAACACGTACTGGGCTGGGGAGCAGTACGTC.

The gene calls are TRBV9 and TRBJ2-2; 7 nucleotides align to TRBD2. J gave up 4 bases and V 8 bases, and 8 bases lay outside the gene matches. The CDR3 spans 14 residues. Looked up from germline, CDR1 is SGDLS and CDR2 is YYNGEE. CDR3 DNA sequence: TGTGCCAGTAGACCCAGCGGGGCCACCGGGGAGCTGTTTTTT. It specifies CASRPSGATGELFF.

This clone was counted between two and nine times. The chain employs TRBV6-6 and TRBJ2-7; 7 nucleotides line up with TRBD1. Trimming at V came to 5 bases and at J to 1 base, leaving 11 bases not matched to a gene. In germline, CDR1 is MNHNY, CDR2 SVGAGI (reference sequence). The CDR3 loop spans 16 amino acids. CDR3 nucleotide sequence: TGTGCCAGCAGTCCCGACCCGGGACAGCTTTCCTACGAGCAGTACGTC. As protein: CASSPDPGQLSYEQYV.

The chain links TRBV5-4 to TRBJ1-1; D not certain. Trimming removed 6 bases from V and 1 base from J, with 13 bases in between. This CDR3 has 14 residues. CDR1 SGHNT and CDR2 YYREEE come from the germline V gene (reference sequence). The CDR3 DNA is TGTGCCAGCACCTCGAGGACTTCGAACACTGAAGCTTTCTTT. As protein: CASTSRTSNTEAFF.

J is TRBJ1-5 and V is TRBV6-5; D ambiguous. CDR3 length: 15 amino acids. V lost 6 bases and J lost 4, with 16 bases in between. The germline V gene encodes CDR1 MNHEY and CDR2 SVGAGI. CDR3 coding DNA: TGTGCCAGCAGGGAGCGCCTCACGCTAAATCAGCCCCAGCATTTT. Its translation is CASRERLTLNQPQHF.

This clone was observed a single time. The chain joins TRBV28 to TRBJ1-2, with D unresolved. This CDR3 is built from 13 residues. Trimming stripped 3 bases from V and 6 bases from J, with 11 bases between. Germline V gene data show CDR1 as MDHEN and CDR2 as SYDVKM. DNA of the CDR3: TGTGCCAGCAGTTTGCGGCAACATGATGGCTACACCTTC. This translates into CASSLRQHDGYTF.

The chain combines TRBV2 with TRBJ2-1; 7 bases align to TRBD1. The V gene's germline CDR1 is SNHLY and CDR2 FYNNEI. The V gene end was trimmed by 0 bases and the J gene end by 7 bases; junction bases not matched to a gene: 0. The length of the CDR3 is 13 residues. CDR3: CASSEARGNEQFF. CDR3 sequence (DNA): TGTGCCAGCAGTGAAGCCAGGGGGAATGAGCAGTTCTTC. The full variable domain, its missing parts supplied by reference TRBV2 and TRBJ2-1, is EPEVTQTPSHQVTQMGQEVILRCVPISNHLYFYWYRQILGQKVEFLVSFYNNEISEKSEIFDDQFSVERPDGSNFTLKIRSTKLEDSAMYFCASSEARGNEQFFGPGTRLTVL.

CDR3 loop: CASSLAADTQYF. CDR3 nucleotides: TGCGCCAGCAGCTTGGCTGCAGATACGCAGTATTTT. The rearrangement links TRBV5-1 to TRBJ2-3; no clear D gene. The V gene's germline CDR1 is SGHRS and CDR2 YFSETQ. Trimming removed 0 bases from V and 4 bases from J, with 3 bases in between. This CDR3 comprises 12 residues.

The chain combines TRBV9 with TRBJ2-2; D is perhaps TRBD1 (5 bases). This CDR3 has 15 amino acids. Trimming took off 3 bases at V and 0 bases at J, with 9 bases between the two ends. Germline CDR1 reads SGDLS; CDR2 reads YYNGEE. DNA of the CDR3: TGTGCCAGCAGCGCAGGGTCGTCGAACACCGGGGAGCTGTTTTTT. Amino acids: CASSAGSSNTGELFF.

This sequence joins TRBV7-2 and TRBJ1-1; D is ambiguous. Germline V gene sequence: CDR1 SGHTA, CDR2 FQGNSA. The length of the CDR3 is 13 residues. Trimming took 1 base from V and 1 from J, leaving 4 bases between them. CDR3 sequence (DNA): TGTGCCAGCAGCTTAGGGTGGAACACTGAAGCTTTCTTT. It specifies CASSLGWNTEAFF.

The V and J genes are TRBV7-3 and TRBJ2-3; D unclear. V gave up 1 base and J gave up 6 bases, with 8 bases separating them. The CDR3 length is 13 residues. Looked up from germline, CDR1 is SGHTA and CDR2 is FQGTGA. For the CDR3, the DNA is TGTGCCAGCAGCTTAAGGGCCAGCGATACGCAGTATTTT. Protein product: CASSLRASDTQYF. Using reference TRBV7-3 and TRBJ2-3 for the parts outside the CDR3, the full variable domain is GAGVSQTPSNKVTEKGKYVELRCDPISGHTALYWYRQSLGQGPEFLIYFQGTGAADDSGLPNDRFFAVRPEGSVSTLKIQRTERGDSAVYLCASSLRASDTQYFGPGTRLTVL.

V gene TRBV6-2 or TRBV6-3 combines with J gene TRBJ1-4; TRBD1 matches 9 bases. The V gene's germline CDR1 is MNHEY and CDR2 SVGEGT. J gave up 8 bases and V 4 bases, and 8 bases lay outside the gene matches. The CDR3 is 15 amino acids. The CDR3 DNA is TGTGCCAGCAGTTCCCTCGGGACAGGGTCCGAAAAACTGTTTTTT. Translating gives CASSSLGTGSEKLFF.

The chain employs TRBV21-1 and TRBJ2-7; TRBD1, as called in the table, went unchecked against the DNA. TRBV21-1 is termed a pseudogene. The CDR3 loop spans 15 amino acids. The CDR3 loop reads CASSPRDRSSYEQYV. In DNA form, the CDR3 reads TGTGCCAGCAGCCCCCGGGACAGGAGCTCCTACGAGCAGTACGTC.

The rearrangement links TRBV5-5 to TRBJ2-7, with 7 bases fitting TRBD1. Germline CDR1 and CDR2: SGHKS and YYEKEE (reference sequence). This CDR3 region has 18 residues. V shed 1 base and J 3 bases; nucleotides not matched to a gene: 16. The CDR3 coding sequence is TGTGCCAGCAGCTTGACAATTAAAACAGGGGCGCGAGTCTACGAGCAGTACGTC. Amino acids: CASSLTIKTGARVYEQYV.

The chain carries TRBV18 and TRBJ2-5; TRBD1 or TRBD2 may be the D gene (5 bases each). The CDR3 is made up of 16 amino acids. Germline CDR1 KGHSH, CDR2 LQKENI. The V gene lost 6 bases and the J gene lost 3 bases, with 20 bases spanning the gap. In nucleotides, the CDR3 is TGTGCCAGCTCTCCTCCCAATTTTGGGGGTAAAGAGACCCAGTACTTC. It encodes CASSPPNFGGKETQYF.

This clone was picked up one time. This rearrangement joins TRBV5-1 to TRBJ2-5, with 9 bases identical to TRBD2. This CDR3 comprises 16 residues. Germline V lookup: CDR1 SGHRS, CDR2 YFSETQ. V lost 0 bases, J lost 4 bases, and 7 bases stayed unmatched. This CDR3 is CASSLVASGERETQYF. DNA of the CDR3: TGCGCCAGCAGCTTGGTGGCTAGCGGGGAACGAGAGACCCAGTACTTC.

The chain recombines TRBV6-5 with TRBJ2-7, with 7 bases fitting TRBD2. The CDR3 loop spans 13 amino acids. V was clipped by 4 bases and J by 9 bases; unmatched bases: 9. Germline V gene data show CDR1 as MNHEY and CDR2 as SVGAGI. The CDR3, as DNA: TGTGCCAGCAGTTTTGGGCAGGGAGGGGTGCAGTACGTC. Amino acid sequence: CASSFGQGGVQYV.

This chain links TRBV24-1 with TRBJ2-3; 9 positions agree with TRBD2. The CDR3 consists of 18 residues. Germline-derived CDR1 and CDR2 are KGHDR and SFDVKD. V was pared by 1 base and J by 6 bases, with 13 bases of the junction left unmatched. CDR3 sequence (DNA): TGTGCCACCAGTGATTTCCTTCGCGAGCGGGGGGAATCTGATACGCAGTATTTT. Its protein product is CATSDFLRERGESDTQYF.

The chain is built from TRBV2 and TRBJ1-1, with 7 positions matching TRBD1. This CDR3 spans 14 amino acids. Germline lookup yields CDR1 SNHLY and CDR2 FYNNEI. J was trimmed by 1 base and V by 8 bases; bases with no gene match: 7. The CDR3 nucleotides read TGTGCCAGCTCCCGGGACAGACAGAACACTGAAGCTTTCTTT. Translating it yields CASSRDRQNTEAFF.